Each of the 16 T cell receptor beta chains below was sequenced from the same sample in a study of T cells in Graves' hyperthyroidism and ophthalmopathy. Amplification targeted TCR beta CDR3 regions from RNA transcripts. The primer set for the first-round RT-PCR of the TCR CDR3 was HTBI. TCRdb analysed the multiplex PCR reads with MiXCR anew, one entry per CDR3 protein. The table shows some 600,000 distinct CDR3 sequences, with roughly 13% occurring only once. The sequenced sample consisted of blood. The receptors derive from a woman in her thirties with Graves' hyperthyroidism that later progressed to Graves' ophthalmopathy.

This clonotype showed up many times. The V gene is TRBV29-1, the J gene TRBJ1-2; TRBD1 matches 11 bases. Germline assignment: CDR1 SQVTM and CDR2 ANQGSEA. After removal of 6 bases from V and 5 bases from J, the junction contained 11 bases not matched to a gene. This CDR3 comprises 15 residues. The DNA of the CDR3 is TGCAGCGTACCTGCCCCGGGACAGGGGGAGTATGGCTACACCTTC. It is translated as CSVPAPGQGEYGYTF. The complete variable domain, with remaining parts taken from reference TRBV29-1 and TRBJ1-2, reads SAVISQKPSRDICQRGTSLTIQCQVDSQVTMMFWYRQQPGQSLTLIATANQGSEATYESGFVIDKFPISRPNLTFSTLTVSNMSPEDSSIYLCSVPAPGQGEYGYTFGSGTRLTVV.

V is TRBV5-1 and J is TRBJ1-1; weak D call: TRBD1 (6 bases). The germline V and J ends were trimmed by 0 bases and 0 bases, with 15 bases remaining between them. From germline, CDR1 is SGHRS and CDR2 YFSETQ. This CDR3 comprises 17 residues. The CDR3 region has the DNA TGCGCCAGCAGCTTGGCTAGGGGGGGGGTTATGAACACTGAAGCTTTCTTT. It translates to CASSLARGGVMNTEAFF.

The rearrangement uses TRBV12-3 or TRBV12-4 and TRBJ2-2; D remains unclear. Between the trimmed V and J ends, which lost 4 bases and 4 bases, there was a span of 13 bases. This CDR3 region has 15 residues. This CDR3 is CASSWLSRSTGELFF. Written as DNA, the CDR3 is TGTGCCAGCAGTTGGCTGAGCCGGTCCACCGGGGAGCTGTTTTTT.

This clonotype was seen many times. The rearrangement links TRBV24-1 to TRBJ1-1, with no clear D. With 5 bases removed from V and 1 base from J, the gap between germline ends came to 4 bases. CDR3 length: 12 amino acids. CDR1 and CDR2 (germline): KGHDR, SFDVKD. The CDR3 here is CATSAQNTEAFF. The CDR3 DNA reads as TGTGCCACCAGTGCCCAGAACACTGAAGCTTTCTTT.

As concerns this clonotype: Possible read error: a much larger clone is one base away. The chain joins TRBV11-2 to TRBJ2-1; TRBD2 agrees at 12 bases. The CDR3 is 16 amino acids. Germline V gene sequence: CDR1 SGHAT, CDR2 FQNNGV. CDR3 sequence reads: CASSQTSGSSYNEQSF. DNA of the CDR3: TGTGCCAGCAGCCAGACTAGCGGGAGTTCCTACAATGAGCAGTCCTTC.

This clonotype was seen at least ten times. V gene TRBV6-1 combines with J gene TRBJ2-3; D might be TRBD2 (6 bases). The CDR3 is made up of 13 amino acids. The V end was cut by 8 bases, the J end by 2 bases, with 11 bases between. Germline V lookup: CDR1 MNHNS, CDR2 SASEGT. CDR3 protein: CASAPGDTDTQYF. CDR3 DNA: TGTGCCAGCGCTCCGGGAGACACAGATACGCAGTATTTT.

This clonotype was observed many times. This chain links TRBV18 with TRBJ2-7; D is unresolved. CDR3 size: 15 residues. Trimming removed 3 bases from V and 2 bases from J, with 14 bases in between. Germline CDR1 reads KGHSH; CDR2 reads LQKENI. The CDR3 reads CASSPTYEAPYEQYF. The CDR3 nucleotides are TGTGCCAGCTCACCTACCTACGAGGCCCCCTACGAGCAGTACTTC.

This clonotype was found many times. The CDR3 spells CASSLGQGSYGYTF. The DNA for the CDR3 is TGTGCCAGCAGCTTAGGGCAGGGGAGCTATGGCTACACCTTC. The V call is TRBV11-2, the J call TRBJ1-2, with D tentatively TRBD1 (6 bases). The germline V gene has CDR1 SGHAT and CDR2 FQNNGV. Trimming cost V 1 base and J 4 bases, with 10 bases left between them. The CDR3 spans 14 residues.

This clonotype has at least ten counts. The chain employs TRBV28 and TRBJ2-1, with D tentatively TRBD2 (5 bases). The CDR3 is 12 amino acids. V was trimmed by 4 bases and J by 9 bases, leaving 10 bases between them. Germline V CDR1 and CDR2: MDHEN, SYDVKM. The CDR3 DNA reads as TGTGCCAGCAGTTCGGGGTTGAGTGAGCAGTTCTTC. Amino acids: CASSSGLSEQFF.

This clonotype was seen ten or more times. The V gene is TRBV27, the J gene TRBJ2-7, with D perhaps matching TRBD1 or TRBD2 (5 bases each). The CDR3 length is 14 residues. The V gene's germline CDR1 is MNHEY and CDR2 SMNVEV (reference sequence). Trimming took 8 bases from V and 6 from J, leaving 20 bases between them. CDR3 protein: CASRMGPRGPEQYF. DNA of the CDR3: TGTGCCAGCCGGATGGGCCCGAGGGGTCCCGAGCAGTACTTC.

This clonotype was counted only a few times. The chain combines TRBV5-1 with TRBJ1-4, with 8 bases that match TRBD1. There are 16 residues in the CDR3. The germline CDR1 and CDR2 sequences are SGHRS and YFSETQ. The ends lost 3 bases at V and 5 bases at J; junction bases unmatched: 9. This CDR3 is CASSSTPGQENEKLFF. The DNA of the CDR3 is TGCGCCAGCAGCTCCACACCGGGACAGGAGAATGAAAAACTGTTTTTT.

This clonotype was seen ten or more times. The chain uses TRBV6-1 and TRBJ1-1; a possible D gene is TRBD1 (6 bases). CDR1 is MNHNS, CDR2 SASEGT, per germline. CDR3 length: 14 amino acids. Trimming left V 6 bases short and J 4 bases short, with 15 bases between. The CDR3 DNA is TGTGCCAGCAGCCCAAGGGGGTCAGGCACTGAAGCTTTCTTT. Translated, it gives CASSPRGSGTEAFF.

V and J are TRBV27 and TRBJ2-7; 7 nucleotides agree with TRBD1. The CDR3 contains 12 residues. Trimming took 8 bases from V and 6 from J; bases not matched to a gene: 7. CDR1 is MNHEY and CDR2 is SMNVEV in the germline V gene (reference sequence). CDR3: CASETGLGEQYF. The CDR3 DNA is TGTGCCAGCGAGACAGGGTTGGGCGAGCAGTACTTC.

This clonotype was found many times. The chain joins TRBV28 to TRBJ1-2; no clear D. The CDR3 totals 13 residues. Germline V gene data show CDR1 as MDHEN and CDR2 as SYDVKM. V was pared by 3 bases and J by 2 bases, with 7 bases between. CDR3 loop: CASSFTENYGYTF. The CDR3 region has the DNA TGTGCCAGCAGTTTTACAGAGAACTATGGCTACACCTTC.

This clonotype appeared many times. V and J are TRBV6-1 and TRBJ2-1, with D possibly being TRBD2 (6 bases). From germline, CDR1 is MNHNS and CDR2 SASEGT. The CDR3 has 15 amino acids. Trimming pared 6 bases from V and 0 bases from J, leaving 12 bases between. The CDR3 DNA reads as TGTGCCAGCAGGGCCGGACTAAACTCCTACAATGAGCAGTTCTTC. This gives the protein CASRAGLNSYNEQFF.

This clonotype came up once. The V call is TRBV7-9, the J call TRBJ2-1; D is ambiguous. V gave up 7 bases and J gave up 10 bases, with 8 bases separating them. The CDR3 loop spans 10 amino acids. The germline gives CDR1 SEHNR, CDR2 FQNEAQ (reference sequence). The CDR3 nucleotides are TGTGCCAGCAAGGGTCGGGAGCAGTTCTTC. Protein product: CASKGREQFF. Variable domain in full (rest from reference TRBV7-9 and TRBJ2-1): DTGVSQNPRHKITKRGQNVTFRCDPISEHNRLYWYRQTLGQGPEFLTYFQNEAQLEKSRLLSDRFSAERPKGSFSTLEIQRTEQGDSAMYLCASKGREQFFGPGTRLTVL.